This T cell receptor (beta chain) was recorded in a study of blood T cell repertoires in COVID-19 (dated by TCRdb to 2020 to 2022). Concerning the study at large: Samples covering the acute and convalescent phases of COVID-19 were provided by collaborators in the United States, Italy and Spain. The samples were drawn from two sources: the first 160 participants of the ongoing ImmuneRACE study, and 1,000 to 1,500 subjects contributed by 6 global collaborators. The material from the prospective study consisted of cDNA or gDNA derived from T cells, B-cell-depleted T cells, or PBMCs. The sample metadata nearly always contained a de-identified subject ID, COVID-19 status, age in years and sex. The dataset comprised deeply sampled blood TCRbeta repertoires from subjects exposed to, actively infected with, or recovered from COVID-19. HLA class I and class II types, where available, came from metadata supplied by the sample provider rather than from assay-based typing. The repertoires were made available in a free public database intended to serve as a resource for research on the immune response to SARS-CoV-2.

Findings and caveats that apply to the study as a whole: The quantity of clinical and demographic metadata differed by source and by participant and was supplied without curation.

In the case of this clone: The antigen it binds to is not known. One base away there is no much larger clone; base qualities are not given.

The CDR3 sequence holds 17 residues, the cysteine and phenylalanine included. CDR3 DNA only is kept here, 51 bases in frame from base 1. The V end gives up 5 bases and the J end 3 bases, leaving 12 bases in the junction not matched to a gene. Via the germline V gene, CDR1 is SGHTA and CDR2 FQGNSA. TCRbeta CDR3 regions were amplified from genomic DNA using the immunoSEQ Assay, a bias-controlled multiplex PCR. Per the authors' processing: The number of nucleated cells in each sample was estimated from the amplification of reference gene primers within the assay. Sequence reads were collapsed and filtered to measure the absolute abundance of every unique TCRbeta CDR3 rearrangement. Productive Simpson clonality was computed per sample as the square root of Simpson's diversity index over productive rearrangements. In TCRdb, the immuneACCESS table is reduced to in-frame sequences with V and J assigned. These tables do not hold every clone; where another copy was compared, an unresolved V gene accounts for under half, and the others remain unexplained. V, J and clone size reflect that table, while D and trimming were determined from the DNA. The sample table records about 210,000 clones; about 86% of these occur just once. Of the sample, 3% to 4% falls within the top ten clones.

Participants in the prospective study were aged about 18 to 89 years, lived in 20 to 30 United States geographic areas, and enrolled through a virtual design. In the prospective study, participants were assigned to cohorts based on the clinical history participants reported in a screening survey and a study questionnaire. Mobile phlebotomists in the prospective study collected whole blood, serum and a nasopharyngeal or oropharyngeal swab from every participant. Participants in the prospective study had the option to provide additional blood draws and questionnaires over a roughly two-month period. Blood samples from the prospective study were shipped frozen or at room temperature prior to DNA extraction.

The sequence was collected from a woman aged 40 to 49 with acute COVID-19. The sequence links TRBV7-2 to TRBJ2-1; 8 central nucleotides agree with TRBD1. The sequencing sample was made of PBMCs or T cells enriched from blood (not recorded which). The nucleotide sequence is TGTGCCAGCAGCCCCCCAATAGAGACAGGGGTCTACAATGAGCAGTTCTTC. Its amino acids are CASSPPIETGVYNEQFF.